These 5 T cell receptor beta chains were all obtained from the same sample, sequenced in a study of shared clonotypes between healthy human individuals. Some clones are missing from TCRdb's copy, which holds only in-frame ones; the method was immunoSEQ multiplex PCR. The repertoire holds 230,000 or so clones, over 50% seen once, with around 10% in the top ten. The sample consisted of memory CD4+ T cells sorted from blood. Specified subset: CD45RA-negative fraction. These receptors originate from a man aged 30-40 years in good health.

This clone occurred a few times. This sequence joins TRBV19 and TRBJ1-5, with D hard to call. The V gene lost 11 bases and the J gene lost 3 bases, with 17 bases spanning the gap. Germline values: CDR1 LNHDA, CDR2 SQIVND (reference sequence). The CDR3 has 14 amino acids. The CDR3 here is CACRLWADNQPQHF. The CDR3 DNA sequence: TGTGCCTGCCGGCTATGGGCTGACAATCAGCCCCAGCATTTT.

Comment on this clone: Other DNA variants within this sample encode the same CDR3. The chain recombines TRBV7-2 with TRBJ2-5; D remains unclear. There are 13 residues in the CDR3. Trimming stripped 3 bases from V and 0 bases from J, with 5 bases between. Germline CDR1 is SGHTA and CDR2 is FQGNSA. CDR3 DNA sequence: TGTGCCAGCAGCTTCATGTACCAAGAGACCCAGTACTTC. It encodes CASSFMYQETQYF.

The genes are TRBV23-1 and TRBJ2-1; TRBD2 agrees at 13 bases. TRBV23-1 is flagged as an ORF with uncertain function. J lost 5 bases, V lost 8 bases, and 12 bases had no gene match. The CDR3 contains 17 residues. The CDR3 DNA follows: TGCGCCAGCTGCGGACTAGCGGGAGTACGATACAACAATGAGCAGTTCTTC. Protein: CASCGLAGVRYNNEQFF.

The chain links TRBV18 to TRBJ1-4; unclear D gene. The CDR3 is 15 amino acids. V lost 3 bases, J lost 12 bases, and 20 bases lay in between. Germline V lookup: CDR1 KGHSH, CDR2 LQKENI. Here the CDR3 reads CASSPLVVSEEELFF. CDR3 bases: TGTGCCAGCTCACCCCTTGTAGTTTCTGAGGAGGAACTGTTTTTT.

The rearrangement joins TRBV6-5 to TRBJ2-1, with TRBD1 matching over 11 bases. There are 15 residues in the CDR3. Germline CDR1 and CDR2: MNHEY and SVGAGI. V shed 7 bases, J shed 3 bases, and the junction held 5 bases outside the gene matches. The CDR3 coding sequence is TGTGCCAGCAAAGAGGGACAGGGGGTCTACAATGAGCAGTTCTTC. This sequence encodes CASKEGQGVYNEQFF.